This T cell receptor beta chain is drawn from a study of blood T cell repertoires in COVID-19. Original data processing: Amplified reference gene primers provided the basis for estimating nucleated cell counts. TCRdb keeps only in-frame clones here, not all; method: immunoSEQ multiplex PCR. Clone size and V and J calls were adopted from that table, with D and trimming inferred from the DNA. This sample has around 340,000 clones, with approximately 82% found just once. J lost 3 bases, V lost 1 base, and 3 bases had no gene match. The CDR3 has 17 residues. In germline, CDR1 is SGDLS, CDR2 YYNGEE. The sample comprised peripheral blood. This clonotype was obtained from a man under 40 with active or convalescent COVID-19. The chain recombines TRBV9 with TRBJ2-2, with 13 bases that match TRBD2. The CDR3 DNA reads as TGTGCCAGCAGCGTACCACTAGCGGGGGGGTACACCGGGGAGCTGTTTTTT. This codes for CASSVPLAGGYTGELFF.